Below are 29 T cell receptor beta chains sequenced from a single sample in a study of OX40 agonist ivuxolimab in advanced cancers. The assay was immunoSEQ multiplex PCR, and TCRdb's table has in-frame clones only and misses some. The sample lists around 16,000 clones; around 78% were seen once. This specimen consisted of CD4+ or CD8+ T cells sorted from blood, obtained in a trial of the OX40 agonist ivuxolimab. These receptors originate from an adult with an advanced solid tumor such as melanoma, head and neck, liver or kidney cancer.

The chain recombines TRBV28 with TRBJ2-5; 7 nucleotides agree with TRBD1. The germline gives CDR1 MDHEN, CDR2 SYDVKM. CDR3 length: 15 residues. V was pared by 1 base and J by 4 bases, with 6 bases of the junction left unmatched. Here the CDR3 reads CASSLFTTGVETQYF. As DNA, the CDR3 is TGTGCCAGCAGTTTATTCACTACAGGGGTAGAGACCCAGTACTTC.

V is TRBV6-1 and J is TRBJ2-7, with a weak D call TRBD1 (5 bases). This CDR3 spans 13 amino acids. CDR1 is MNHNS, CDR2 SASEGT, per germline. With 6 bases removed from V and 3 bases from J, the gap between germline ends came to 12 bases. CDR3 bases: TGTGCCAGCAGCCCCTTGACAGTCTACGAGCAGTACTTC. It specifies CASSPLTVYEQYF.

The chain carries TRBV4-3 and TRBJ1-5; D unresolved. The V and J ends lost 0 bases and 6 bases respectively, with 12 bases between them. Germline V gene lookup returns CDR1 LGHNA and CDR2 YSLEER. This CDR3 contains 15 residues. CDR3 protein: CASSQDARASQPQHF. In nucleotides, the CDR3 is TGCGCCAGCAGCCAAGATGCTCGAGCCAGTCAGCCCCAGCATTTT.

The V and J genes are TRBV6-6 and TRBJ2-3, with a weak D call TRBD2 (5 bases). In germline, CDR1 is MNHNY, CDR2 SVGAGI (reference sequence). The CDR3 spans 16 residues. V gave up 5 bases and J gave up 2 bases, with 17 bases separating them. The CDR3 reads CASSIGIGLATDTQYF. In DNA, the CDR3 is TGTGCCAGCAGTATAGGGATAGGTCTAGCCACAGATACGCAGTATTTT.

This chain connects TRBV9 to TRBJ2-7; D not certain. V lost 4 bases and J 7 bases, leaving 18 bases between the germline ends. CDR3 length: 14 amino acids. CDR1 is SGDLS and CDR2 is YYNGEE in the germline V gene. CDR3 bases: TGTGCCAGCAGCCGGACGGACCCCTTGGGAGAGCAGTACTTC. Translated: CASSRTDPLGEQYF.

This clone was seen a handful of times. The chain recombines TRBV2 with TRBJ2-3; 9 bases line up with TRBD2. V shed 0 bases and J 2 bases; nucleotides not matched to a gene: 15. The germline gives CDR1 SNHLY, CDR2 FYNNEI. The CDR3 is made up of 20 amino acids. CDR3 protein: CASSEAQGVWREGPTDTQYF. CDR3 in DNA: TGTGCCAGCAGTGAAGCGCAAGGGGTCTGGCGGGAGGGCCCCACAGATACGCAGTATTTT.

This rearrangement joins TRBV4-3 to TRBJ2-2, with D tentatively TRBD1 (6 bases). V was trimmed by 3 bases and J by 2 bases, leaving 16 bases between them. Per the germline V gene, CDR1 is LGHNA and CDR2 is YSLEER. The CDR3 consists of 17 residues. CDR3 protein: CASSHARDTLNTGELFF. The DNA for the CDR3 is TGCGCCAGCAGCCACGCCCGGGACACCTTAAACACCGGGGAGCTGTTTTTT.

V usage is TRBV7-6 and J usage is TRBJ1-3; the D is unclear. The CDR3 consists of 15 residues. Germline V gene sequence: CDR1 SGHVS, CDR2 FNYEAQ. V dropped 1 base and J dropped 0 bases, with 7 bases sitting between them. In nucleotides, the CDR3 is TGTGCCAGCAGCTTAGAAGCAAGCTCTGGAAACACCATATATTTT. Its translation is CASSLEASSGNTIYF.

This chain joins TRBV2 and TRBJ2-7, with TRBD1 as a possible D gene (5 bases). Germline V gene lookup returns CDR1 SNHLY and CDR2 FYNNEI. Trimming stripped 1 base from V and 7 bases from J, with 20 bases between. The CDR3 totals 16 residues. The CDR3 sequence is CASSEEVGLPEREQYF. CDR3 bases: TGTGCCAGCAGTGAAGAGGTGGGGCTGCCGGAGAGGGAGCAGTACTTC. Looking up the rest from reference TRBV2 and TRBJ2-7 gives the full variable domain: EPEVTQTPSHQVTQMGQEVILRCVPISNHLYFYWYRQILGQKVEFLVSFYNNEISEKSEIFDDQFSVERPDGSNFTLKIRSTKLEDSAMYFCASSEEVGLPEREQYFGPGTRLTVT.

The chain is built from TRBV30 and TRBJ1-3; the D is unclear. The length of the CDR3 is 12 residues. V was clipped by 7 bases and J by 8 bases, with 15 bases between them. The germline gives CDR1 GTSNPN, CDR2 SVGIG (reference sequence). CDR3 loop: CAFRIEWDTIYF. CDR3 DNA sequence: TGTGCCTTCAGGATAGAATGGGACACCATATATTTT.

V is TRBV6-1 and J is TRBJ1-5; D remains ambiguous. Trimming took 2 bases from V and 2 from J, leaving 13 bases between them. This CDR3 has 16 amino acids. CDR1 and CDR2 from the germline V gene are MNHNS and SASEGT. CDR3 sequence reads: CASSEWERGGNQPQHF. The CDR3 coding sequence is TGTGCCAGCAGTGAATGGGAACGGGGAGGCAATCAGCCCCAGCATTTT.

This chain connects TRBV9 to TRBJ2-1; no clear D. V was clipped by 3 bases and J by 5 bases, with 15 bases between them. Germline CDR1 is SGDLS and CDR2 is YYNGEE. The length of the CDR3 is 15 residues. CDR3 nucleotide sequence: TGTGCCAGCAGCGGACACCCACCCAGTAACAATGAGCAGTTCTTC. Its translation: CASSGHPPSNNEQFF.

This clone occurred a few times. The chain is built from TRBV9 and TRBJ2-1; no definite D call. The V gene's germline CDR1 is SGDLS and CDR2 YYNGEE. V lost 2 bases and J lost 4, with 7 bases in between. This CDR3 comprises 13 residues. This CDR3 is CASSVDGYNEQFF. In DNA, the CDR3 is TGTGCCAGCAGCGTGGACGGATACAATGAGCAGTTCTTC.

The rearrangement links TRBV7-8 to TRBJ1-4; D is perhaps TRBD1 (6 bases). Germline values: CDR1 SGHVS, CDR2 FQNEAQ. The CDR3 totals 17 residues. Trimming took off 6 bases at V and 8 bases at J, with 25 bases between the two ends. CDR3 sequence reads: CASSVGGRGPLEEKLFF. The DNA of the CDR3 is TGTGCCAGCAGTGTCGGGGGGCGAGGGCCATTGGAAGAAAAACTGTTTTTT. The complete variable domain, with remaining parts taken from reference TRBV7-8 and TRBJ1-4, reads GAGVSQSPRYKVAKRGQDVALRCDPISGHVSLFWYQQALGQGPEFLTYFQNEAQLDKSGLPSDRFFAERPEGSVSTLKIQRTQQEDSAVYLCASSVGGRGPLEEKLFFGSGTQLSVL.

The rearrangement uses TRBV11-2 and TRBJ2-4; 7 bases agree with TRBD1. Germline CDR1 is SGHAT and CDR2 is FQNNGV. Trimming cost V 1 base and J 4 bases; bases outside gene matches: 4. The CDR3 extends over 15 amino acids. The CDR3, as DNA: TGTGCCAGCAGCTTAGTTAGGGGGCGAAAAAACATTCAGTACTTC. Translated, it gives CASSLVRGRKNIQYF.

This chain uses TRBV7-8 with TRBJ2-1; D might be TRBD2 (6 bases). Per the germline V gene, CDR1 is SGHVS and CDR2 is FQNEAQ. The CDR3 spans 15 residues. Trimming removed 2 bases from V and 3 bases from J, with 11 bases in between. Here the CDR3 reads CASSLPGLNYNEQFF. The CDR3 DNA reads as TGTGCCAGCAGCTTACCGGGACTGAACTACAATGAGCAGTTCTTC.

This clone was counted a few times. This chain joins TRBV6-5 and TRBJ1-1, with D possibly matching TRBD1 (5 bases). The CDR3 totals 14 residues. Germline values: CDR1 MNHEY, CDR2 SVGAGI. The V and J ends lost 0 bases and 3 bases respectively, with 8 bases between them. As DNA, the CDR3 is TGTGCCAGCAGTTACTCTCGGGACTACACTGAAGCTTTCTTT. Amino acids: CASSYSRDYTEAFF.

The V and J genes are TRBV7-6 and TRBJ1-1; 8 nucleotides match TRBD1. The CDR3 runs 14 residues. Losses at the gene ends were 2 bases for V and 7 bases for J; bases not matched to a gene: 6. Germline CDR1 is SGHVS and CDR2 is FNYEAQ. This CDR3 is CASSLRQGASEAFF. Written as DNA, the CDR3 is TGTGCCAGCAGCTTACGCCAGGGGGCAAGTGAAGCTTTCTTT.

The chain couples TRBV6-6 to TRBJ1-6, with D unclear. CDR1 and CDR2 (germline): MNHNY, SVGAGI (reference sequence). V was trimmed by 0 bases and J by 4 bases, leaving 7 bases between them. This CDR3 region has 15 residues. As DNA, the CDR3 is TGTGCCAGCAGTTACTCATTGGGTTATAATTCACCCCTCCACTTT. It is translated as CASSYSLGYNSPLHF.

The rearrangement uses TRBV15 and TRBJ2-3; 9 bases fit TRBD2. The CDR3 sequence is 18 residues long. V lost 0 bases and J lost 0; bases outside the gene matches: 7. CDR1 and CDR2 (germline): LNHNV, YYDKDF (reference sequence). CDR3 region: CATSRDRSGRSSTDTQYF. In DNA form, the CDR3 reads TGTGCCACCAGCAGAGATAGGAGCGGGAGGTCTAGCACAGATACGCAGTATTTT.

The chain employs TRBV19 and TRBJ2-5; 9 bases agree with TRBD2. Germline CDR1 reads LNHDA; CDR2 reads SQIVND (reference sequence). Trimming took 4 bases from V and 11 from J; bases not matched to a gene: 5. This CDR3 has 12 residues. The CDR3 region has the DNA TGTGCCAGTAGTAGCGGGGGGGCCGGGCAGTACTTC. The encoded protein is CASSSGGAGQYF.

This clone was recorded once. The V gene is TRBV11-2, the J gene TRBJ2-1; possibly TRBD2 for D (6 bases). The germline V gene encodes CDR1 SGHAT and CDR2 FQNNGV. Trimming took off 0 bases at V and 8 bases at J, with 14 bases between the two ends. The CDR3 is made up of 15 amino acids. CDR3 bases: TGTGCCAGCAGCTTAGAATACGTGGGGGAGGATGAGCAGTTCTTC. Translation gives CASSLEYVGEDEQFF.

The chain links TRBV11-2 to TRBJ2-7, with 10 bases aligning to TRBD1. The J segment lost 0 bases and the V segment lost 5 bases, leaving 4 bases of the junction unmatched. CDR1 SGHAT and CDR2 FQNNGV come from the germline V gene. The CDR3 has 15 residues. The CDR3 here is CASSPGQGISYEQYF. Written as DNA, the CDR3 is TGTGCCAGCAGCCCGGGACAGGGGATCTCCTACGAGCAGTACTTC.

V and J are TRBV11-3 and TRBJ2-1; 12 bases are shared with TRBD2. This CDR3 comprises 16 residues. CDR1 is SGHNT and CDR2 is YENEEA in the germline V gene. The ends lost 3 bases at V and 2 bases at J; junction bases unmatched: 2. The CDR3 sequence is CASSFRTSGAYNEQFF. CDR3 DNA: TGTGCCAGCAGCTTTAGGACTAGCGGGGCCTACAATGAGCAGTTCTTC.

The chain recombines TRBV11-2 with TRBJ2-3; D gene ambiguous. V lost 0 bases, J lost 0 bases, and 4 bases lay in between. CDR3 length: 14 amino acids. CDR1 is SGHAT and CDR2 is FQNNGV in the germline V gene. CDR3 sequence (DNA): TGTGCCAGCAGCTTAGACGTTAGCACAGATACGCAGTATTTT. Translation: CASSLDVSTDTQYF.

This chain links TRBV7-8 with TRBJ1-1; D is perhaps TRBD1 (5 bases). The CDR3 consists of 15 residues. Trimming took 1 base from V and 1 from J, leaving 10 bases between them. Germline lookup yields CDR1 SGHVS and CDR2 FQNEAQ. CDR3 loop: CASSLGWGANTEAFF. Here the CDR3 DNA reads TGTGCCAGCAGCTTAGGATGGGGCGCGAACACTGAAGCTTTCTTT.

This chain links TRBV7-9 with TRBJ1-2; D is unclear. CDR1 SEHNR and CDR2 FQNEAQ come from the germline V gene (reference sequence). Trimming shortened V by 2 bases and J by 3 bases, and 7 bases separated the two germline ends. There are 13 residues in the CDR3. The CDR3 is CASSLRGDYGYTF. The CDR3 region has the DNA TGTGCCAGCAGCTTACGGGGAGACTATGGCTACACCTTC.

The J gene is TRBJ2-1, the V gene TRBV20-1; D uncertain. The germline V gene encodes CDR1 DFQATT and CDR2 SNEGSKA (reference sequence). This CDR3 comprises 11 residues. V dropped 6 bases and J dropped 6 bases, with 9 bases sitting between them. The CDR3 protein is CSAPLGNEQFF. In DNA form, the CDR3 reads TGCAGTGCGCCCCTGGGCAATGAGCAGTTCTTC.

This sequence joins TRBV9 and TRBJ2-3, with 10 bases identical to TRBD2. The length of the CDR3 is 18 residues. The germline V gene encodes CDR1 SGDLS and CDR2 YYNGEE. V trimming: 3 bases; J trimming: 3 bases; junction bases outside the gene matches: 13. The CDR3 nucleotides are TGTGCCAGCAGCGCGAGGACTAGCGGAACCTCGGGAACAGATACGCAGTATTTT. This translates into CASSARTSGTSGTDTQYF. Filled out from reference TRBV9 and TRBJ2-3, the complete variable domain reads DSGVTQTPKHLITATGQRVTLRCSPRSGDLSVYWYQQSLDQGLQFLIQYYNGEERAKGNILERFSAQQFPDLHSELNLSSLELGDSALYFCASSARTSGTSGTDTQYFGPGTRLTVL.